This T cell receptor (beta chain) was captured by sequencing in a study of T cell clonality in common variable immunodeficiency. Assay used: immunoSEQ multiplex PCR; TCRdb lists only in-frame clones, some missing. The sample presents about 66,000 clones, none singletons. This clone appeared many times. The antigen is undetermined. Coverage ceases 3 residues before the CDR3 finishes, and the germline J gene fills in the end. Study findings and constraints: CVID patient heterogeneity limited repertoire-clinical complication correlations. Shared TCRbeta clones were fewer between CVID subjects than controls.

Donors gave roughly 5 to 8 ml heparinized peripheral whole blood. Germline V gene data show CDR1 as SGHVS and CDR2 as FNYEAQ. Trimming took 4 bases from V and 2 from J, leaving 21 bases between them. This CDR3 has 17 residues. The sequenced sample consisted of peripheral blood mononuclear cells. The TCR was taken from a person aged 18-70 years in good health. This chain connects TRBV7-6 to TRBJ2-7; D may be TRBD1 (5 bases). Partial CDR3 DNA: TGTGCCAGCAGCTCCCAGGCCCCCTCTGACAGAACCTACGAG. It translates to CASSSQAPSDRTYE. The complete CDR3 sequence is CASSSQAPSDRTYEQYF.